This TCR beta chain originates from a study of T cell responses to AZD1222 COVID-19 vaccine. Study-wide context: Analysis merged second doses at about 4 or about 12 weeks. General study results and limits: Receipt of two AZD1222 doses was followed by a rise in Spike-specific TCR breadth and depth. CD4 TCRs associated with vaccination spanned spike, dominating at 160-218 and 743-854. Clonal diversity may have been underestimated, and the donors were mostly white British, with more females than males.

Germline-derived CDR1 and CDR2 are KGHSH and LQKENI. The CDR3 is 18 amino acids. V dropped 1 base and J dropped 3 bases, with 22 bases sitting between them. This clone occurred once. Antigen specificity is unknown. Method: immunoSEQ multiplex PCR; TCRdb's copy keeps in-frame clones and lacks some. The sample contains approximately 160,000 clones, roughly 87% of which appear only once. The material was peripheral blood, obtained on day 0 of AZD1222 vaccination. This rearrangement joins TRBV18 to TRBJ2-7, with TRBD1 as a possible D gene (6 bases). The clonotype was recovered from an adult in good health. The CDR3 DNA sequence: TGTGCCAGCTCACCACGTCTGGGGTCAGGGGTCGGCGACTACGAGCAGTACTTC. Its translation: CASSPRLGSGVGDYEQYF. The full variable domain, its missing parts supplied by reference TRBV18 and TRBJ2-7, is NAGVMQNPRHLVRRRGQEARLRCSPMKGHSHVYWYRQLPEEGLKFMVYLQKENIIDESGMPKERFSAEFPKEGPSILRIQQVVRGDSAAYFCASSPRLGSGVGDYEQYFGPGTRLTVT.